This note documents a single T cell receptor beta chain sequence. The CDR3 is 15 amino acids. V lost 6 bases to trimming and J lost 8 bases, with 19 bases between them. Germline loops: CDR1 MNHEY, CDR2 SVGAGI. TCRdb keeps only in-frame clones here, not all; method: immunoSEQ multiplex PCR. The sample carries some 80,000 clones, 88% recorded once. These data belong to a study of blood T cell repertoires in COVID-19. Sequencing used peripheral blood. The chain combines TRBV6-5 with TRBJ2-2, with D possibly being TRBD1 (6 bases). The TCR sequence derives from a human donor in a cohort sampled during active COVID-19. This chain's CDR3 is CASSLQTGSWGELFF. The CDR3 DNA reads TGTGCCAGCAGCCTTCAAACAGGGTCTTGGGGGGAGCTGTTTTTT.